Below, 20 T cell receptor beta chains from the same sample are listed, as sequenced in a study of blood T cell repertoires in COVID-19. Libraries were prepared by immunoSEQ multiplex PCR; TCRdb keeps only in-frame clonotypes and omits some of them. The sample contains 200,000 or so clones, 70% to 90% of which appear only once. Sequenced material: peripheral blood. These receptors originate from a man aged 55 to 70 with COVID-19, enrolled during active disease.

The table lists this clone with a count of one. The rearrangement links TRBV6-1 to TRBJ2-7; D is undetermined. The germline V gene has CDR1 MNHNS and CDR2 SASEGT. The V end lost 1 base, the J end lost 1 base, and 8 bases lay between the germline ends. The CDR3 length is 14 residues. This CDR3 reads CASSEENPSYEQYF. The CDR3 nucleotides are TGTGCCAGCAGTGAAGAAAATCCTTCCTACGAGCAGTACTTC.

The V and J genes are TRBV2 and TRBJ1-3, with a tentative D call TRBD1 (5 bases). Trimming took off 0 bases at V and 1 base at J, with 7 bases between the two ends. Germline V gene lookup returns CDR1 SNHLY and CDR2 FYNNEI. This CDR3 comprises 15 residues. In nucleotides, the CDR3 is TGTGCCAGCAGTGAAGCCTCAGGGTCTGGAAACACCATATATTTT. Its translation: CASSEASGSGNTIYF. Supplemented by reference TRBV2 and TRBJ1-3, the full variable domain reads EPEVTQTPSHQVTQMGQEVILRCVPISNHLYFYWYRQILGQKVEFLVSFYNNEISEKSEIFDDQFSVERPDGSNFTLKIRSTKLEDSAMYFCASSEASGSGNTIYFGEGSWLTVV.

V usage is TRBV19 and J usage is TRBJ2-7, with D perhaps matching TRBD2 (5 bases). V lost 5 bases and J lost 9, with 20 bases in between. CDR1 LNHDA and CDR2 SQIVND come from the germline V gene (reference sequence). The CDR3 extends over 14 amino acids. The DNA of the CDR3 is TGTGCCAGTAGTCAGGAGGCGCCTATCCTCCGGCAGTACTTC. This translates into CASSQEAPILRQYF.

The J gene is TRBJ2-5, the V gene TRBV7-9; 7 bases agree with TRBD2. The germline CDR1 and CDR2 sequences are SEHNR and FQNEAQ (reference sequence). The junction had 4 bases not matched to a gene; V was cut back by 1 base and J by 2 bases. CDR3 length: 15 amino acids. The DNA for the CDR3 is TGTGCCAGCAGCTTAGACGCGGGAGCACAAGAGACCCAGTACTTC. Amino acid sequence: CASSLDAGAQETQYF.

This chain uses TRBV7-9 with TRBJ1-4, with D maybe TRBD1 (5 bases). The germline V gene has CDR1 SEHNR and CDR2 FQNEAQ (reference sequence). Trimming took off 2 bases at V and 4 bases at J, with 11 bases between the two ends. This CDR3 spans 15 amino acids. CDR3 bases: TGTGCCAGCAGCTTATCCACAGGTGATAATGAAAAACTGTTTTTT. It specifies CASSLSTGDNEKLFF.

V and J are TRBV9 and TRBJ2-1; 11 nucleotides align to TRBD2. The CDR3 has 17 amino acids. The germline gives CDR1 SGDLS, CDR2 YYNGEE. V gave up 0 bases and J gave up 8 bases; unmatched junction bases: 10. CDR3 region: CASSVDATSGALDEQFF. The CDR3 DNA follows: TGTGCCAGCAGCGTAGACGCGACTAGCGGGGCCTTGGATGAGCAGTTCTTC.

CDR3 protein: CASSLRWGSPTGVYGYTF. The CDR3 DNA reads TGTGCCAGCAGTTTAAGGTGGGGATCCCCGACCGGGGTCTATGGCTACACCTTC. The rearrangement uses TRBV27 and TRBJ1-2, with unresolved D. The CDR3 spans 18 residues. V was cut by 2 bases and J by 4 bases, with 23 bases left in between. Germline CDR1 and CDR2: MNHEY and SMNVEV (reference sequence).

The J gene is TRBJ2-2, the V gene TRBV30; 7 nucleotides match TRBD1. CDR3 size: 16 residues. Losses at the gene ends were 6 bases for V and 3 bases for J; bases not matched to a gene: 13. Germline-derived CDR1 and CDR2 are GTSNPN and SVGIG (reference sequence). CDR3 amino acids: CACHQGPGGYTGELFF. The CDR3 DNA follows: TGTGCCTGTCACCAAGGGCCAGGGGGTTACACCGGGGAGCTGTTTTTT.

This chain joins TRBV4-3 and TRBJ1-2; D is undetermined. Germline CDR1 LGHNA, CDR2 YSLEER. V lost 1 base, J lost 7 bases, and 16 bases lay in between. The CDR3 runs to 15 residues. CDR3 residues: CASSQAWADPSGYTF. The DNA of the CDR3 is TGCGCCAGCAGCCAAGCATGGGCCGACCCTTCTGGCTACACCTTC.

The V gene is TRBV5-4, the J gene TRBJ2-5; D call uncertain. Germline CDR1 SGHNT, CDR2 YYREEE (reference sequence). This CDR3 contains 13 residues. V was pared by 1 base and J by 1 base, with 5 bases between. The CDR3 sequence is CASSLPSQETQYF. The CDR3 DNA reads TGTGCCAGCAGCTTGCCTTCCCAAGAGACCCAGTACTTC.

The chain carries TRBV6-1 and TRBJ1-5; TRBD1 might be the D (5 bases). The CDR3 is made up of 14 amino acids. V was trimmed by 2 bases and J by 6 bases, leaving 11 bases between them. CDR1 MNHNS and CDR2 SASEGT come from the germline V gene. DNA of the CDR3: TGTGCCAGCAGTGAAACCGGGAGGGGTCAGCCCCAGCATTTT. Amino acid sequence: CASSETGRGQPQHF.

The CDR3 loop is CASSEIRGRDGYTF. CDR3 DNA: TGTGCCAGCAGTGAAATCCGAGGGAGGGATGGCTACACCTTC. The chain carries TRBV2 and TRBJ1-2; no reliable D call. The CDR3 length is 14 residues. The germline V and J ends were trimmed by 2 bases and 6 bases, with 13 bases remaining between them. Looked up from germline, CDR1 is SNHLY and CDR2 is FYNNEI.

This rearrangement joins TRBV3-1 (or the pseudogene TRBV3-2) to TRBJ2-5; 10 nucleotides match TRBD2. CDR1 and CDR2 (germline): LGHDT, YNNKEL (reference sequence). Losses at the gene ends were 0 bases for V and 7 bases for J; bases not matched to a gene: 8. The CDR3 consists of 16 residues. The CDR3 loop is CASSQDSASGSRTQYF. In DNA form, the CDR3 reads TGTGCCAGCAGCCAAGATTCGGCTAGCGGGAGCCGGACCCAGTACTTC.

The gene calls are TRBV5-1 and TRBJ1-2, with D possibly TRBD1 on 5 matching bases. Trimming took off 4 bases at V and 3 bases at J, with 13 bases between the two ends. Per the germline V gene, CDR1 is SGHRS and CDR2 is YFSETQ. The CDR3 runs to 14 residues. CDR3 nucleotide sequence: TGCGCCAGCAGCCCGAGGCGCAGGGACTATGGCTACACCTTC. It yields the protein CASSPRRRDYGYTF.

CDR3 protein: CAWSGQEGTEAFF. The CDR3 DNA reads as TGTGCCTGGAGTGGACAGGAAGGCACTGAAGCTTTCTTT. This rearrangement joins TRBV30 to TRBJ1-1; perhaps TRBD1 as D (6 bases). In germline, CDR1 is GTSNPN, CDR2 SVGIG (reference sequence). The CDR3 has 13 residues. Trimming took off 1 base at V and 4 bases at J, with 10 bases between the two ends.

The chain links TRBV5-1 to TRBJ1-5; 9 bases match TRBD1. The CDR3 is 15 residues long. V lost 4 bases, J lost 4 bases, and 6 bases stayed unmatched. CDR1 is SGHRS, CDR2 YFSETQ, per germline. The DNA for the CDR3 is TGCGCCAGCAGCCCGGGGGACAGGGATAATCAGCCCCAGCATTTT. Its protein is CASSPGDRDNQPQHF.

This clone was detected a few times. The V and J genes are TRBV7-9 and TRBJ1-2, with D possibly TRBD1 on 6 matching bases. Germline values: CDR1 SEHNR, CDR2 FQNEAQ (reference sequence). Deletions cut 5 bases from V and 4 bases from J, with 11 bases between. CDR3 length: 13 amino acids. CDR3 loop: CASSAGGLYGYTF. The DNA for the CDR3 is TGTGCCAGCAGCGCCGGGGGGCTCTATGGCTACACCTTC.

CDR3 DNA: TGTGCCAGCAGCCCGCAGGGGGCTGCTGGAAACACCATATATTTT. It yields the protein CASSPQGAAGNTIYF. This chain uses TRBV7-6 with TRBJ1-3; 8 nucleotides line up with TRBD1. The germline CDR1 and CDR2 sequences are SGHVS and FNYEAQ. J lost 2 bases, V lost 5 bases, and 5 bases had no gene match. CDR3 length: 15 amino acids.

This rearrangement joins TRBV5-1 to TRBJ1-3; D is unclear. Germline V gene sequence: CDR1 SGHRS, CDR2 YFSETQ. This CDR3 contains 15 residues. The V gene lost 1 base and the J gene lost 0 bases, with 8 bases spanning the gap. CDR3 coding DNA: TGCGCCAGCAGCTTGAGCGGAATCTCTGGAAACACCATATATTTT. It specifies CASSLSGISGNTIYF.

The CDR3 region is CASSNTPQGGTGELFF. In nucleotides, the CDR3 is TGTGCCAGCAGCAATACACCCCAGGGGGGCACCGGGGAGCTGTTTTTT. The chain is built from TRBV7-8 and TRBJ2-2, with D possibly matching TRBD1 (7 bases). The length of the CDR3 is 16 residues. CDR1 and CDR2 (germline): SGHVS, FQNEAQ. Between the trimmed V and J ends, which lost 5 bases and 4 bases, there was a span of 17 bases.